This TCR beta chain is from a study of cytomegalovirus exposure and HLA in healthy donors. Remarks on this clone: Its matching antigen is unknown.

The CDR3 has 15 residues. Germline trimming cut 6 bases from V and 4 bases from J; bases unmatched to any gene: 10. The V gene's germline CDR1 is MNHEY and CDR2 SVGAGI. Study results and limitations: Associated with HLA alleles at 0.05 false discovery rate in a later analysis were over 15,000 TCR beta sequences.

Use of 60 Vbeta and 13 Jbeta primers characterized the PCR. In the source study's methods: Roughly 11 million shared chains were among the 60 million to 80 million unique TCR beta chains that a later analysis counted. Libraries were prepared by immunoSEQ multiplex PCR; TCRdb keeps only in-frame clonotypes and omits some of them. V, J and clone size are taken as reported in that table, and D and trimming were inferred from the DNA itself. The sample contains 90,000 to 150,000 clones, about three quarters of which appear only once. J is TRBJ2-3 and V is TRBV6-5; 7 nucleotides line up with TRBD2. The receptor's source is a woman aged 40-49 years in good health and CMV-seropositive. The sample consisted of PBMCs. The CDR3 loop reads CASRSKTSASDTQYF. CDR3 coding DNA: TGTGCCAGCAGATCCAAAACTAGCGCGTCAGATACGCAGTATTTT.